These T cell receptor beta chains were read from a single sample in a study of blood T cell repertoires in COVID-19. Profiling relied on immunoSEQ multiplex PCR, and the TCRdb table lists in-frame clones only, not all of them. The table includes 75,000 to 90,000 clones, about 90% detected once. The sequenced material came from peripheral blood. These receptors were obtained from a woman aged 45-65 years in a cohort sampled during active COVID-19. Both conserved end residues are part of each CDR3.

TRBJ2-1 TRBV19 CASRGAANEQFF
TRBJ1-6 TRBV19 CASSISRGDSPLHF
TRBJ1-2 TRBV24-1 CATSGTGNYGYTF
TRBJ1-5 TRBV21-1 CASSKGSGPGQEPYSNQPQHF
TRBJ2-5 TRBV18 CASSSGRGQETQYF
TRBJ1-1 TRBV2 CASRGTTNTEAFF
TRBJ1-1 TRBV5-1 CASSHGQGDTEAFF
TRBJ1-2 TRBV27 CASPHRTGNGYTF
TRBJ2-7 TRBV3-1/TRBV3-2 CASSQEAAGVGSYEQYF
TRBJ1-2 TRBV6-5 CASSSDTFYGYTF
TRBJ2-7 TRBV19 CASSPGTGPYEQYF
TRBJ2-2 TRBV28 CASSSSGTGDTGELFF
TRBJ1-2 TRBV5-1 CASSSHGQANYGYTF
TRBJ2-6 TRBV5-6 CASSSTGTGANVLTF
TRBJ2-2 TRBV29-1 CSVSPGGASDTGELFF
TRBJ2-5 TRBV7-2 CASSLAARTGPETQYF
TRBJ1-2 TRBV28 CASTSFDSNYGYTF
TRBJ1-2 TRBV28 CASSFPRQGSGYTF
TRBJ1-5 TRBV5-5 CASSRGGGNQPQHF
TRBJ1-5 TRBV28 CASSLGGQNQPQHF
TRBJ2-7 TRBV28 CASSTPTSGRDYEQYF
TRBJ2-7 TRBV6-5 CASGTRGRSSYEQYF
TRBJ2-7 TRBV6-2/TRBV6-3 CASSLEAGRGLYEQYF
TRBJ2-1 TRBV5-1 CASSSGTGYGRLSYNEQFF
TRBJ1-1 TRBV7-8 CASSRGGDAEAFF
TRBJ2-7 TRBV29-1 CSVELRARGLEEQYF
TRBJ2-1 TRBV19 CASSGGGSSYNEQFF
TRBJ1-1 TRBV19 CASSIERTGGFMGETMNTEAFF
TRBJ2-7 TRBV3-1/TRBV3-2 CASRDSSSYEQYF
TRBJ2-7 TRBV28 CASSFIGSIYEQYF
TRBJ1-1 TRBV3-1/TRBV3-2 CASSPRDKQNTEAFF
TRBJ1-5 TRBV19 CASSIQQGVSNQPQHF
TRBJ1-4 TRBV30 CACGTGAGEKLFF